The 20 T cell receptor beta chains given below trace back to one sample, sequenced in a study of shared clonotypes between healthy human individuals (dated by TCRdb to 2020 to 2021). The method was the immunoSEQ multiplex PCR assay. As stored in TCRdb, this immuneACCESS dataset retains in-frame rearrangements with V and J assigned. A fraction of the clones does not appear; measured against another copy, unresolved V genes explain less than half of the discrepancy, and the remainder lacks a known reason. Counted in this sample were 2 million or so clones; around 95% of them appeared once. More than 0.1% of the sample lies in the top ten. The sequenced sample was naive CD4+ T cells sorted from blood. The intended sense of this specimen's cell subset or site label: CD45RA+ positively selected. The receptors come from a man aged 18 to 35 in good health.

The chain joins TRBV27 to TRBJ2-7; TRBD2 is a possible D gene (5 bases). The CDR3 has 16 amino acids. Between the trimmed V and J ends, which lost 2 bases and 6 bases, there was a span of 20 bases. Per germline, CDR1 MNHEY and CDR2 SMNVEV (reference sequence). The CDR3 sequence is CASSLAGVGGRAEQYF. The CDR3 DNA sequence: TGTGCCAGCAGTTTAGCGGGCGTCGGCGGTAGGGCCGAGCAGTACTTC.

CDR3 loop: CASSLIVGGNTEAFF. The DNA of the CDR3 is TGCGCCAGCAGCTTGATCGTGGGCGGAAACACTGAAGCTTTCTTT. The genes are TRBV5-1 and TRBJ1-1, with no clear D. CDR1 SGHRS and CDR2 YFSETQ come from the germline V gene. CDR3 size: 15 residues. The ends were cut back, 1 base at V and 2 bases at J, with 12 bases in the middle.

The chain joins TRBV10-3 to TRBJ1-2; tentatively, D is TRBD1 (6 bases). The CDR3 is made up of 15 amino acids. Trimming shortened V by 10 bases and J by 3 bases, and 21 bases separated the two germline ends. Germline assignment: CDR1 ENHRY and CDR2 SYGVKD. This CDR3 reads CASSRGGAEYYGYTF. The CDR3 DNA sequence: TGTGCCAGCAGCCGAGGGGGAGCGGAGTACTATGGCTACACCTTC.

This chain joins TRBV30 and TRBJ2-7, with 12 nucleotides matching TRBD2. CDR3 length: 15 amino acids. CDR1 GTSNPN and CDR2 SVGIG come from the germline V gene (reference sequence). With 3 bases clipped from V and 1 base from J, the junction kept 4 bases outside the gene matches. The CDR3 coding sequence is TGTGCCTGGAGCCTAGCGGGAGGGCCGTCCTACGAGCAGTACTTC. Its translation: CAWSLAGGPSYEQYF.

V gene TRBV6-5 combines with J gene TRBJ1-1; tentative D call: TRBD1 (5 bases). The CDR3 consists of 16 residues. CDR1 MNHEY and CDR2 SVGAGI come from the germline V gene. V was cut by 2 bases and J by 3 bases, with 16 bases left in between. This chain's CDR3 is CASSYGQGVWHTEAFF. In DNA, the CDR3 is TGTGCCAGCAGTTACGGGCAGGGAGTTTGGCACACTGAAGCTTTCTTT.

The V gene is TRBV2, the J gene TRBJ2-2, with D perhaps TRBD1 or TRBD2 (5 bases each). Germline V gene lookup returns CDR1 SNHLY and CDR2 FYNNEI. V was shortened by 7 bases and J by 5 bases, with 11 bases between the two germline ends. This CDR3 has 13 residues. CDR3 bases: TGTGCCAGCACTCAGGGACGAACCGGGGAGCTGTTTTTT. Its translation: CASTQGRTGELFF.

The gene calls are TRBV18 and TRBJ2-1; TRBD1 aligns across 12 bases. This CDR3 region has 16 residues. J gave up 7 bases and V 4 bases, and 8 bases lay outside the gene matches. Germline V lookup: CDR1 KGHSH, CDR2 LQKENI. The CDR3 sequence: CASSRTGQGARNEQFF. In nucleotides, the CDR3 is TGTGCCAGCTCACGTACGGGACAGGGGGCCAGGAATGAGCAGTTCTTC.

This clone was observed a single time. The rearrangement joins TRBV19 to TRBJ2-2; 8 bases are shared with TRBD1. Trimming took 0 bases from V and 6 from J; bases not matched to a gene: 6. Germline CDR1 is LNHDA and CDR2 is SQIVND (reference sequence). This CDR3 is built from 16 residues. Here the CDR3 reads CASSIEGRGRAGELFF. CDR3 sequence (DNA): TGTGCCAGTAGTATAGAAGGCAGGGGGCGTGCCGGGGAGCTGTTTTTT.

This sequence joins TRBV6-1 and TRBJ2-7; D is undetermined. V lost 6 bases and J 1 base, leaving 10 bases between the germline ends. The length of the CDR3 is 13 residues. In germline, CDR1 is MNHNS, CDR2 SASEGT. The CDR3 bases are TGTGCCAGCAGGGGCGGCACGTCCTACGAGCAGTACTTC. Translation: CASRGGTSYEQYF.

The chain joins TRBV18 to TRBJ2-7; D possibly matches TRBD1 or TRBD2 (5 bases each). From germline, CDR1 is KGHSH and CDR2 LQKENI. The CDR3 contains 15 residues. With 11 bases removed from V and 7 bases from J, the gap between germline ends came to 27 bases. For the CDR3, the DNA is TGTGCCTCACCCGGGGAGAGGGGCGATTGTAATGAGCAGTACTTC. This gives the protein CASPGERGDCNEQYF. Looking up the rest from reference TRBV18 and TRBJ2-7 gives the full variable domain: NAGVMQNPRHLVRRRGQEARLRCSPMKGHSHVYWYRQLPEEGLKFMVYLQKENIIDESGMPKERFSAEFPKEGPSILRIQQVVRGDSAAYFCASPGERGDCNEQYFGPGTRLTVT.

V is TRBV9 and J is TRBJ1-2, with TRBD1 matching 10 bases. This CDR3 is 15 amino acids long. After removal of 4 bases from V and 0 bases from J, the junction contained 3 bases not matched to a gene. Germline V gene data show CDR1 as SGDLS and CDR2 as YYNGEE. Here the CDR3 reads CASSPGTGANYGYTF. The CDR3 DNA follows: TGTGCCAGCAGCCCAGGGACAGGGGCTAACTATGGCTACACCTTC.

The chain has TRBV2 and TRBJ2-7; 15 nucleotides line up with TRBD2. The CDR3 length is 16 residues. CDR1 is SNHLY and CDR2 is FYNNEI in the germline V gene. J gave up 6 bases and V 6 bases, and 9 bases lay outside the gene matches. As DNA, the CDR3 is TGTGCCAGCAGGGCGGGGACTAGCGGGGGGTCGTCCGAGCAGTACTTC. It codes for CASRAGTSGGSSEQYF. The entire variable domain, with the rest obtained from reference TRBV2 and TRBJ2-7, is as follows: EPEVTQTPSHQVTQMGQEVILRCVPISNHLYFYWYRQILGQKVEFLVSFYNNEISEKSEIFDDQFSVERPDGSNFTLKIRSTKLEDSAMYFCASRAGTSGGSSEQYFGPGTRLTVT.

This sequence joins TRBV7-9 and TRBJ2-3; TRBD2 aligns across 8 bases. This CDR3 region has 17 residues. CDR1 is SEHNR, CDR2 FQNEAQ, per germline (reference sequence). CDR3 DNA sequence: TGTGTCTCGTCACTGGCGGGAGGAACCTCTAGCACAGATACGCAGTATTTT. This codes for CVSSLAGGTSSTDTQYF. Full variable domain (outside the CDR3, taken from reference TRBV7-9 and TRBJ2-3): DTGVSQNPRHKITKRGQNVTFRCDPISEHNRLYWYRQTLGQGPEFLTYFQNEAQLEKSRLLSDRFSAERPKGSFSTLEIQRTEQGDSAMYLCVSSLAGGTSSTDTQYFGPGTRLTVL.

This chain joins TRBV6-4 and TRBJ1-6; 8 bases line up with TRBD1. The CDR3 contains 15 residues. Germline V gene data show CDR1 as MRHNA and CDR2 as SNTAGT. Trimming at V came to 9 bases and at J to 3 bases, leaving 7 bases not matched to a gene. The CDR3 sequence: CASQDREYYNSPLHF. In nucleotides, the CDR3 is TGTGCCAGTCAGGACAGGGAATACTATAATTCACCCCTCCACTTT.

The gene calls are TRBV4-3 and TRBJ2-6; 8 bases fit TRBD1. Germline V gives CDR1 LGHNA, CDR2 YSLEER. V lost 2 bases to trimming and J lost 1 base; unmatched junction nucleotides: 16. The CDR3 totals 21 residues. The CDR3 here is CASSQSFGFGQGRSGANVLTF. CDR3 DNA sequence: TGCGCCAGCAGCCAATCCTTCGGTTTTGGACAGGGAAGATCTGGGGCCAACGTCCTGACTTTC.

The chain is built from TRBV4-3 and TRBJ2-2, with D possibly TRBD2 on 6 matching bases. The germline CDR1 and CDR2 sequences are LGHNA and YSLEER. The CDR3 has 15 residues. V lost 4 bases and J lost 5, with 14 bases in between. CDR3 region: CASSLGGVETGELFF. CDR3 bases: TGCGCCAGCAGCCTGGGGGGAGTGGAGACCGGGGAGCTGTTTTTT.

A single count supports this clone. The chain recombines TRBV6-6 with TRBJ2-3; a weak D match, TRBD1 (6 bases). CDR1 and CDR2 (germline): MNHNY, SVGAGI (reference sequence). Trimming cost V 6 bases and J 0 bases, with 13 bases left between them. The CDR3 runs to 15 residues. The DNA of the CDR3 is TGTGCCAGCAGCCCCAGGGGCTTCAGCACAGATACGCAGTATTTT. Amino acids: CASSPRGFSTDTQYF.

The CDR3 here is CATSRATKRDPSTDTQYF. CDR3 DNA: TGTGCCACCAGCAGAGCTACGAAGCGGGACCCTAGCACAGATACGCAGTATTTT. V usage is TRBV15 and J usage is TRBJ2-3; 7 nucleotides line up with TRBD2. Germline trimming cut 1 base from V and 0 bases from J; bases unmatched to any gene: 10. The CDR3 has 18 amino acids. Germline CDR1 reads LNHNV; CDR2 reads YYDKDF (reference sequence).

This sequence joins TRBV5-1 and TRBJ2-1, with 12 bases identical to TRBD2. From germline, CDR1 is SGHRS and CDR2 YFSETQ. The length of the CDR3 is 15 residues. Trimming at V came to 4 bases and at J to 7 bases, leaving 6 bases not matched to a gene. The CDR3 coding sequence is TGCGCCAGCAGCCTGACTAGCGGGAGTGGAAATGAGCAGTTCTTC. It codes for CASSLTSGSGNEQFF.

This chain connects TRBV6-1 to TRBJ1-3; 8 nucleotides agree with TRBD1. The length of the CDR3 is 15 residues. The V segment lost 6 bases and the J segment 0 bases; nucleotides outside the gene matches: 4. Germline V CDR1 and CDR2: MNHNS, SASEGT. The CDR3 reads CASRNTGGSGNTIYF. In DNA, the CDR3 is TGTGCCAGCAGAAATACAGGGGGCTCTGGAAACACCATATATTTT.